The 16 T cell receptor beta chains reported below all come from one sample, sequenced in a study of blood T cell repertoires in COVID-19. The data were produced by immunoSEQ multiplex PCR, yet TCRdb's version contains in-frame clones alone and is incomplete. This table has 70,000 to 95,000 clones, about 82% appearing once. The sequenced sample consisted of peripheral blood. The receptor source for this set is a human donor in a cohort sampled during active COVID-19.

The J gene is TRBJ2-7, the V gene TRBV28, with 9 bases that match TRBD2. There are 12 residues in the CDR3. J lost 7 bases, V lost 6 bases, and 4 bases had no gene match. Germline CDR1 is MDHEN and CDR2 is SYDVKM. This CDR3 is CASRSGGNEQYF. CDR3 sequence (DNA): TGTGCCAGCAGGAGCGGGGGGAATGAGCAGTACTTC.

This chain connects TRBV29-1 to TRBJ1-5, with unresolved D. Germline values: CDR1 SQVTM, CDR2 ANQGSEA. The CDR3 spans 12 residues. Between the trimmed V and J ends, which lost 7 bases and 2 bases, there was a span of 9 bases. The CDR3 sequence: CSASSGNQPQHF. The DNA of the CDR3 is TGCAGCGCTTCCAGTGGCAATCAGCCCCAGCATTTT. The full variable domain, rest sourced from reference TRBV29-1 and TRBJ1-5, is SAVISQKPSRDICQRGTSLTIQCQVDSQVTMMFWYRQQPGQSLTLIATANQGSEATYESGFVIDKFPISRPNLTFSTLTVSNMSPEDSSIYLCSASSGNQPQHFGDGTRLSIL.

Only a few counts were recorded for this clone. The rearrangement uses TRBV3-1 (or the pseudogene TRBV3-2) and TRBJ2-4; 9 bases match TRBD2. CDR1 is LGHDT and CDR2 is YNNKEL in the germline V gene (reference sequence). Unmatched junction bases numbered 29, after V lost 0 bases and J lost 5 bases. The CDR3 has 24 residues. CDR3 loop: CASSQEDIRLAGDGKGTLENIQYF. The CDR3 DNA reads TGTGCCAGCAGCCAAGAAGATATTCGGTTAGCGGGAGACGGGAAAGGAACGCTGGAAAACATTCAGTACTTC.

A word on this clone: The identical CDR3 is also encoded by other nucleotide sequences in the sample. The chain links TRBV2 to TRBJ1-5, with 9 bases that match TRBD1. CDR3 length: 16 amino acids. The germline V gene encodes CDR1 SNHLY and CDR2 FYNNEI. Trimming removed 6 bases from V and 0 bases from J; junction bases left unmatched: 6. The CDR3 bases are TGTGCCAGCAGCGCACAGGGGGCCCGTAGCAATCAGCCCCAGCATTTT. Translated: CASSAQGARSNQPQHF.

The chain combines TRBV19 with TRBJ1-1; 7 bases map to TRBD1. This CDR3 is built from 13 residues. V was clipped by 4 bases and J by 4 bases; unmatched bases: 3. CDR1 is LNHDA and CDR2 is SQIVND in the germline V gene (reference sequence). The CDR3 is CASSTGGGTEAFF. CDR3 DNA sequence: TGTGCCAGTAGTACAGGGGGAGGCACTGAAGCTTTCTTT.

This clone was seen at least ten times. This rearrangement joins TRBV28 to TRBJ2-1, with D tentatively TRBD2 (5 bases). In germline, CDR1 is MDHEN, CDR2 SYDVKM. V was trimmed by 4 bases and J by 5 bases, leaving 24 bases between them. The CDR3 has 18 residues. This chain's CDR3 is CASSYLDQDGVVDNEQFF. The CDR3 region has the DNA TGTGCCAGCAGTTACCTGGATCAGGACGGGGTCGTGGACAATGAGCAGTTCTTC.

The chain has TRBV6-5 and TRBJ2-2, with TRBD1 identical over 7 bases. J was trimmed by 7 bases and V by 5 bases; bases with no gene match: 10. The germline V gene has CDR1 MNHEY and CDR2 SVGAGI. The CDR3 runs to 15 residues. CDR3 residues: CASSPTDRVGGELFF. CDR3 DNA sequence: TGTGCCAGCAGTCCAACCGACAGGGTTGGCGGGGAGCTGTTTTTT.

The genes are TRBV29-1 and TRBJ2-6, with 10 bases lining up with TRBD1. The CDR3 covers 16 residues. After removal of 3 bases from V and 0 bases from J, the junction contained 2 bases not matched to a gene. Germline V gives CDR1 SQVTM, CDR2 ANQGSEA. The CDR3 region is CSVEDRGVSGANVLTF. The CDR3 DNA follows: TGCAGCGTTGAGGACAGGGGGGTCTCTGGGGCCAACGTCCTGACTTTC.

The chain carries TRBV10-2 and TRBJ2-5, with 7 bases lining up with TRBD1. The CDR3 runs 13 residues. Germline V gene sequence: CDR1 WSHSY, CDR2 SAAADI. V was pared by 9 bases and J by 3 bases, with 7 bases of the junction left unmatched. This CDR3 is CASRQGRKETQYF. The CDR3 nucleotides read TGCGCCAGTAGACAGGGCAGGAAAGAGACCCAGTACTTC.

V is TRBV27 and J is TRBJ2-7; D perhaps matches TRBD2 (6 bases). The CDR3 sequence is 12 residues long. The germline V gene encodes CDR1 MNHEY and CDR2 SMNVEV (reference sequence). Trimming removed 6 bases from V and 2 bases from J, with 8 bases in between. CDR3 DNA: TGTGCCAGCAGCCCTAGCGCCTACGAGCAGTACTTC. Encoded protein: CASSPSAYEQYF.

This clone came up once. The chain recombines TRBV11-3 with TRBJ2-1; D unclear. Germline-derived CDR1 and CDR2 are SGHNT and YENEEA. V was clipped by 2 bases and J by 7 bases, with 9 bases between them. The CDR3 is 13 residues long. Here the CDR3 reads CASSLNGGNEQFF. In DNA form, the CDR3 reads TGTGCCAGCAGCTTAAATGGCGGAAATGAGCAGTTCTTC.

This clone has a single count. The chain has TRBV29-1 and TRBJ2-1; 12 nucleotides line up with TRBD1. The germline V gene has CDR1 SQVTM and CDR2 ANQGSEA. This CDR3 is built from 15 residues. V was clipped by 3 bases and J by 9 bases; unmatched bases: 9. CDR3 region: CSVELGTGGLGEQFF. In DNA, the CDR3 is TGCAGCGTTGAGTTAGGGACAGGGGGCTTAGGTGAGCAGTTCTTC.

The chain recombines TRBV6-5 with TRBJ2-2, with 8 bases fitting TRBD1. Germline CDR1 reads MNHEY; CDR2 reads SVGAGI. CDR3 length: 13 amino acids. With V trimmed by 6 bases and J by 5 bases, 2 bases remained unmatched. CDR3: CASRQGGTGELFF. CDR3 coding DNA: TGTGCCAGCAGACAGGGGGGTACCGGGGAGCTGTTTTTT.

The rearrangement links TRBV5-1 to TRBJ2-7, with D perhaps TRBD1 (6 bases). CDR3 size: 13 residues. Per germline, CDR1 SGHRS and CDR2 YFSETQ. V was shortened by 4 bases and J by 5 bases, with 13 bases between the two germline ends. CDR3 sequence reads: CASSKYREHEQYF. DNA for the CDR3: TGCGCCAGCAGCAAGTACAGGGAGCACGAGCAGTACTTC.

The V and J genes are TRBV12-5 and TRBJ2-7; perhaps TRBD2 as D (5 bases). V lost 11 bases and J 2 bases, leaving 13 bases between the germline ends. Germline values: CDR1 LGHNT, CDR2 FRNRAP. The CDR3 contains 12 residues. CDR3 DNA: TGTGCTTCCGGACTGTCCGCCTACGAGCAGTACTTC. Translating it yields CASGLSAYEQYF.

In this sample, this clone turned up once. The chain recombines TRBV5-1 with TRBJ2-1, with D perhaps TRBD2 (6 bases). Germline CDR1 and CDR2: SGHRS and YFSETQ. This CDR3 has 14 amino acids. V dropped 0 bases and J dropped 7 bases, with 11 bases sitting between them. The CDR3 sequence is CASSLVVGRNEQFF. The CDR3 DNA follows: TGCGCCAGCAGCTTGGTGGTAGGGAGGAATGAGCAGTTCTTC.